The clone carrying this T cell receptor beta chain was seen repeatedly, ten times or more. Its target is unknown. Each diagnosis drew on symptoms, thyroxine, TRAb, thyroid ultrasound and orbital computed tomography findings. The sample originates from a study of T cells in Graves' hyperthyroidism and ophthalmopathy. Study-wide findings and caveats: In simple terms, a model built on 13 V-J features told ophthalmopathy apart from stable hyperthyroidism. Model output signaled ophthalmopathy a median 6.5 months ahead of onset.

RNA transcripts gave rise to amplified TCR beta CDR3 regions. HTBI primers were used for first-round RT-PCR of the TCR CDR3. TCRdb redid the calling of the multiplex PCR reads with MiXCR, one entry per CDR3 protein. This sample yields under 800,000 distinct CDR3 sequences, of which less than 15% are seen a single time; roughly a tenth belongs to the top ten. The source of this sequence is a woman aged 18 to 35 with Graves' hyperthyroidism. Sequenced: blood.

This chain's CDR3 is CATSVYAGLAGVPDTQYF. CDR3 nucleotides: TGTGCCACCAGTGTCTACGCGGGACTAGCGGGAGTCCCAGATACGCAGTATTTT. V usage is TRBV24-1 and J usage is TRBJ2-3; 14 bases fit TRBD2. Germline V gene lookup returns CDR1 KGHDR and CDR2 SFDVKD. V lost 5 bases to trimming and J lost 4 bases; unmatched junction nucleotides: 10. The CDR3 extends over 18 amino acids.